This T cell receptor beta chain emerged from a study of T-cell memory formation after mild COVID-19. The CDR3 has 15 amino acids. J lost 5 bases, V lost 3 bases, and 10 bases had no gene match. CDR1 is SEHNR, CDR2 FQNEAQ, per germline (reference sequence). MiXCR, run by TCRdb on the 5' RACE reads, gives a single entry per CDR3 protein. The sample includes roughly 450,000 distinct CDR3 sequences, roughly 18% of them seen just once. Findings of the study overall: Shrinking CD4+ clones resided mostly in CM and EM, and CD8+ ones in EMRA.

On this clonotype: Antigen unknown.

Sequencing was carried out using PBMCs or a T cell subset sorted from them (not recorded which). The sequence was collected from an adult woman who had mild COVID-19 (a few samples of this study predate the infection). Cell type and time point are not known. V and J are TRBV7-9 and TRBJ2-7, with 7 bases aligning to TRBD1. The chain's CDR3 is CASSFGQATRDEQYF. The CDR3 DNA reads TGTGCCAGCAGCTTTGGACAGGCAACCCGAGACGAGCAGTACTTC. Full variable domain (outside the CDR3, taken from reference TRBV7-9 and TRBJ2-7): DTGVSQNPRHKITKRGQNVTFRCDPISEHNRLYWYRQTLGQGPEFLTYFQNEAQLEKSRLLSDRFSAERPKGSFSTLEIQRTEQGDSAMYLCASSFGQATRDEQYFGPGTRLTVT.